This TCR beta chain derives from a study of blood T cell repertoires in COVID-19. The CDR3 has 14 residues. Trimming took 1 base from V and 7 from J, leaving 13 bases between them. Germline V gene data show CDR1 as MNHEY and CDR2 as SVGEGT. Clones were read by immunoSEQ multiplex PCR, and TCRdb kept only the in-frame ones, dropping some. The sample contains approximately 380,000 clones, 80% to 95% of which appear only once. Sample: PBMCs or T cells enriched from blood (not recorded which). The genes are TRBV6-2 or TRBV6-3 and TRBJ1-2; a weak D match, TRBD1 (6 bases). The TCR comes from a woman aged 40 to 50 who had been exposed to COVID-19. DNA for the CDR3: TGTGCCAGCAGTTACTTCAGGGTACAGGGTGGCTACACCTTC. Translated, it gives CASSYFRVQGGYTF.